Presented here are 21 T cell receptor beta chains from one specimen sequenced in a study of neoadjuvant nivolumab and ipilimumab in lung cancer. Libraries were prepared by immunoSEQ multiplex PCR; TCRdb keeps only in-frame clonotypes and omits some of them. The profile shows about 13,000 clones, around 95% of them singletons. Material: peripheral blood, obtained after neoadjuvant nivolumab, alone or with ipilimumab, at or shortly before surgery. The receptor set was obtained from an adult with non-small cell lung cancer.

The chain recombines TRBV10-2 with TRBJ2-1; 7 bases are shared with TRBD2. Germline trimming cut 2 bases from V and 2 bases from J; bases unmatched to any gene: 3. The CDR3 sequence is 15 residues long. The germline CDR1 and CDR2 sequences are WSHSY and SAAADI. CDR3 nucleotides: TGCGCCAGCAGTGAGCTGGCGGGAGCCTACAATGAGCAGTTCTTC. This sequence encodes CASSELAGAYNEQFF.

Only one count was recorded for this clone. This chain joins TRBV7-9 and TRBJ1-1, with D perhaps matching TRBD1 (6 bases). CDR3 length: 13 amino acids. Germline V CDR1 and CDR2: SEHNR, FQNEAQ (reference sequence). Trimming left V 2 bases short and J 8 bases short, with 12 bases between. In nucleotides, the CDR3 is TGTGCCAGCAGCTTACCGGGGGGGCGCGAAGCTTTCTTT. Protein: CASSLPGGREAFF. The variable domain in full, with the rest retrieved from reference TRBV7-9 and TRBJ1-1, is DTGVSQNPRHKITKRGQNVTFRCDPISEHNRLYWYRQTLGQGPEFLTYFQNEAQLEKSRLLSDRFSAERPKGSFSTLEIQRTEQGDSAMYLCASSLPGGREAFFGQGTRLTVV.

J is TRBJ2-5 and V is TRBV30, with a weak D call TRBD2 (5 bases). Germline assignment: CDR1 GTSNPN and CDR2 SVGIG (reference sequence). Between the trimmed V and J ends, which lost 2 bases and 10 bases, there was a span of 11 bases. This CDR3 is 11 amino acids long. The CDR3 loop reads CAWSSMGDQYF. The CDR3 region has the DNA TGTGCCTGGAGTTCGATGGGAGACCAGTACTTC.

The chain has TRBV13 and TRBJ1-1; unclear D gene. V was pared by 2 bases and J by 1 base, with 5 bases between. The CDR3 covers 13 residues. The germline V gene encodes CDR1 PRHDT and CDR2 FYEKMQ (reference sequence). The CDR3 region is CASSLRPNTEAFF. The CDR3 nucleotides read TGTGCCAGCAGCTTACGACCGAACACTGAAGCTTTCTTT.

This clone was picked up a small number of times. V is TRBV30 and J is TRBJ1-4, with 8 nucleotides matching TRBD1. CDR3 size: 13 residues. CDR1 and CDR2 from the germline V gene are GTSNPN and SVGIG (reference sequence). The junction had 10 bases not matched to a gene; V was cut back by 8 bases and J by 8 bases. The CDR3 protein is CALQTGGGEKLFF. In DNA, the CDR3 is TGTGCCCTGCAAACAGGGGGAGGCGAAAAACTGTTTTTT.

This chain uses TRBV6-6 with TRBJ2-5; a possible D gene is TRBD1 (7 bases). CDR1 and CDR2 (germline): MNHNY, SVGAGI (reference sequence). The V gene lost 6 bases and the J gene lost 4 bases, with 21 bases spanning the gap. This CDR3 is built from 16 residues. The chain's CDR3 is CASSLLGGQGGETQYF. The CDR3 region has the DNA TGTGCCAGCAGCCTTCTGGGCGGGCAGGGGGGAGAGACCCAGTACTTC.

J is TRBJ2-1 and V is TRBV5-1; D is undetermined. Germline CDR1 and CDR2: SGHRS and YFSETQ. V lost 4 bases and J lost 5, with 13 bases in between. The CDR3 is 14 amino acids. Here the CDR3 reads CASSGWRENNEQFF. In nucleotides, the CDR3 is TGCGCCAGCAGCGGGTGGCGTGAAAACAATGAGCAGTTCTTC.

The rearrangement uses TRBV5-1 and TRBJ1-1; possible D gene TRBD1, 5 bases. CDR3 length: 16 amino acids. Trimming shortened V by 1 base and J by 7 bases, and 20 bases separated the two germline ends. Germline V gives CDR1 SGHRS, CDR2 YFSETQ. The CDR3: CASSLPGIIEQDEAFF. The CDR3 DNA reads as TGCGCCAGCAGCTTGCCAGGGATTATTGAACAAGATGAAGCTTTCTTT.

The chain carries TRBV2 and TRBJ2-1, with TRBD1 matching 9 bases. The length of the CDR3 is 13 residues. V was clipped by 2 bases and J by 9 bases; unmatched bases: 2. Germline CDR1 is SNHLY and CDR2 is FYNNEI. For the CDR3, the DNA is TGTGCCAGCAGTGAAACAGGGGGCGGTGAGCAGTTCTTC. Translating it yields CASSETGGGEQFF. The full variable domain, its missing parts supplied by reference TRBV2 and TRBJ2-1, is EPEVTQTPSHQVTQMGQEVILRCVPISNHLYFYWYRQILGQKVEFLVSFYNNEISEKSEIFDDQFSVERPDGSNFTLKIRSTKLEDSAMYFCASSETGGGEQFFGPGTRLTVL.

The rearrangement uses TRBV4-3 and TRBJ2-1; TRBD2 aligns across 10 bases. Germline V CDR1 and CDR2: LGHNA, YSLEER. Trimming cost V 8 bases and J 3 bases; bases outside gene matches: 10. CDR3 length equals 16 residues. The CDR3 DNA is TGCGCCAGCTCCCCCGGGACTAGCGAAGTCTACAATGAGCAGTTCTTC. Translating gives CASSPGTSEVYNEQFF.

The chain joins TRBV7-9 to TRBJ2-7, with D possibly TRBD2 on 5 matching bases. Between the trimmed V and J ends, which lost 2 bases and 2 bases, there was a span of 19 bases. Germline assignment: CDR1 SEHNR and CDR2 FQNEAQ (reference sequence). The CDR3 contains 17 residues. The CDR3 DNA is TGTGCCAGCAGCTTATTAACGACGGACTTACGGACCTACGAGCAGTACTTC. As protein: CASSLLTTDLRTYEQYF.

This CDR3 reads CASSLALSVGQINTEAFF. Here the CDR3 DNA reads TGTGCCAGCAGCTTAGCGCTGTCTGTGGGACAGATAAACACTGAAGCTTTCTTT. The V and J genes are TRBV7-2 and TRBJ1-1, with 7 bases lining up with TRBD1. Germline V CDR1 and CDR2: SGHTA, FQGNSA. The CDR3 totals 18 residues. J lost 2 bases, V lost 0 bases, and 12 bases had no gene match.

V is TRBV30 and J is TRBJ2-5; possible D gene TRBD1, 7 bases. V was trimmed by 2 bases and J by 2 bases, leaving 12 bases between them. CDR1 and CDR2 (germline): GTSNPN, SVGIG (reference sequence). The CDR3 spans 14 residues. The CDR3 DNA sequence: TGTGCCTGGAGTAGGGCAGGGGGGCAAGAGACCCAGTACTTC. Translated, it gives CAWSRAGGQETQYF.

The V gene is TRBV7-2, the J gene TRBJ2-7; 8 nucleotides line up with TRBD2. CDR1 SGHTA and CDR2 FQGNSA come from the germline V gene. Trimming took 4 bases from V and 3 from J; bases not matched to a gene: 5. The CDR3 runs 14 residues. In nucleotides, the CDR3 is TGTGCCAGCAGCTACGCGGGAGGTAGCTACGAGCAGTACTTC. This codes for CASSYAGGSYEQYF.

CDR3 in amino acids: CASRTGRGAFF. CDR3 DNA: TGTGCCAGCAGGACAGGGAGAGGAGCTTTCTTT. The chain joins TRBV6-5 to TRBJ1-1, with 7 positions matching TRBD1. After removal of 6 bases from V and 10 bases from J, the junction contained 5 bases not matched to a gene. CDR1 is MNHEY, CDR2 SVGAGI, per germline. The CDR3 is made up of 11 amino acids.

CDR3 in DNA: TGTGCCAGCAGCCAAGATGATGTAGCGGGAGCCTACAATGAGCAGTTCTTC. It encodes CASSQDDVAGAYNEQFF. J is TRBJ2-1 and V is TRBV14, with TRBD2 matching over 9 bases. CDR1 and CDR2 from the germline V gene are SGHDN and FVKESK. The CDR3 length is 17 residues. With V trimmed by 0 bases and J by 2 bases, 5 bases remained unmatched.

The chain carries TRBV4-1 and TRBJ2-7; TRBD2 matches at 8 bases. CDR1 is MGHRA, CDR2 YSYEKL, per germline. This CDR3 has 15 amino acids. V was pared by 4 bases and J by 0 bases, with 5 bases of the junction left unmatched. The DNA of the CDR3 is TGCGCCAGCAGCCGAGCGGGAGAGCTCTCCTACGAGCAGTACTTC. Amino acid sequence: CASSRAGELSYEQYF.

CDR3 sequence: CASGLGLAESDEQFF. The CDR3 DNA reads TGTGCTAGTGGTTTAGGGCTAGCGGAGAGTGATGAGCAGTTCTTC. The chain joins TRBV12-5 to TRBJ2-1; TRBD2 matches at 7 bases. CDR1 is LGHNT and CDR2 is FRNRAP in the germline V gene. The CDR3 sequence is 15 residues long. With 3 bases clipped from V and 8 bases from J, the junction kept 10 bases outside the gene matches.

The J gene is TRBJ1-1, the V gene TRBV19, with a possible D match to TRBD1 (5 bases). The V end was cut by 4 bases, the J end by 8 bases, with 14 bases between. The length of the CDR3 is 13 residues. Germline-derived CDR1 and CDR2 are LNHDA and SQIVND (reference sequence). This CDR3 is CASSTSGTGEAFF. CDR3 DNA sequence: TGTGCCAGTAGTACCTCCGGGACGGGCGAAGCTTTCTTT.

The rearrangement uses TRBV14 and TRBJ2-5; 10 positions agree with TRBD2. Trimming took 2 bases from V and 1 from J; bases not matched to a gene: 10. This CDR3 is 18 amino acids long. From germline, CDR1 is SGHDN and CDR2 FVKESK. CDR3 in DNA: TGTGCCAGCAGCCAACTAGCGGGAGTAGCGTTGGGCCAAGAGACCCAGTACTTC. This translates into CASSQLAGVALGQETQYF.

This clone has more than one count but fewer than ten. The rearrangement links TRBV2 to TRBJ1-1; D possibly corresponds to TRBD1 (5 bases). Germline-derived CDR1 and CDR2 are SNHLY and FYNNEI. CDR3 length equals 14 residues. Trimming shortened V by 4 bases and J by 0 bases, and 9 bases separated the two germline ends. The CDR3 bases are TGTGCCAGCAGTGGGACAAACATGAACACTGAAGCTTTCTTT. Protein product: CASSGTNMNTEAFF.